This T cell receptor (beta chain) was recovered during a study of identical twins. V lost 1 base to trimming and J lost 10 bases, with 14 bases between them. Germline lookup yields CDR1 LNHNV and CDR2 YYDKDF (reference sequence). The CDR3 extends over 15 amino acids. Each cDNA held unique molecular identifiers, and template switching gave it a universal primer site. TCRdb analysed the 5' RACE reads with MiXCR anew, one entry per CDR3 protein. Counted here are more than 400,000 distinct CDR3 sequences, nearly 15% occurring once; the ten biggest clones make up roughly 0.44%. As for this clonotype: Its target is unknown.

Study-wide points: Donors were not followed over many years; analysis was cross-sectional. Within twin pairs, the out-of-frame alpha sequences they shared showed excess low generation probability. Models predicted too little out-of-frame TCR alpha sharing in monozygotic twins.

These data were also reused for a study on yellow fever vaccine responses in identical twins.

This chain links TRBV15 with TRBJ1-6, with unresolved D. The specimen sequenced was CD4+ T cells sorted from blood. The clonotype comes from a woman aged 18 to 35 in good health. The CDR3 is CATSRGARNWSPLHF. DNA of the CDR3: TGTGCCACCAGCAGAGGTGCCAGGAACTGGTCACCCCTCCACTTT.